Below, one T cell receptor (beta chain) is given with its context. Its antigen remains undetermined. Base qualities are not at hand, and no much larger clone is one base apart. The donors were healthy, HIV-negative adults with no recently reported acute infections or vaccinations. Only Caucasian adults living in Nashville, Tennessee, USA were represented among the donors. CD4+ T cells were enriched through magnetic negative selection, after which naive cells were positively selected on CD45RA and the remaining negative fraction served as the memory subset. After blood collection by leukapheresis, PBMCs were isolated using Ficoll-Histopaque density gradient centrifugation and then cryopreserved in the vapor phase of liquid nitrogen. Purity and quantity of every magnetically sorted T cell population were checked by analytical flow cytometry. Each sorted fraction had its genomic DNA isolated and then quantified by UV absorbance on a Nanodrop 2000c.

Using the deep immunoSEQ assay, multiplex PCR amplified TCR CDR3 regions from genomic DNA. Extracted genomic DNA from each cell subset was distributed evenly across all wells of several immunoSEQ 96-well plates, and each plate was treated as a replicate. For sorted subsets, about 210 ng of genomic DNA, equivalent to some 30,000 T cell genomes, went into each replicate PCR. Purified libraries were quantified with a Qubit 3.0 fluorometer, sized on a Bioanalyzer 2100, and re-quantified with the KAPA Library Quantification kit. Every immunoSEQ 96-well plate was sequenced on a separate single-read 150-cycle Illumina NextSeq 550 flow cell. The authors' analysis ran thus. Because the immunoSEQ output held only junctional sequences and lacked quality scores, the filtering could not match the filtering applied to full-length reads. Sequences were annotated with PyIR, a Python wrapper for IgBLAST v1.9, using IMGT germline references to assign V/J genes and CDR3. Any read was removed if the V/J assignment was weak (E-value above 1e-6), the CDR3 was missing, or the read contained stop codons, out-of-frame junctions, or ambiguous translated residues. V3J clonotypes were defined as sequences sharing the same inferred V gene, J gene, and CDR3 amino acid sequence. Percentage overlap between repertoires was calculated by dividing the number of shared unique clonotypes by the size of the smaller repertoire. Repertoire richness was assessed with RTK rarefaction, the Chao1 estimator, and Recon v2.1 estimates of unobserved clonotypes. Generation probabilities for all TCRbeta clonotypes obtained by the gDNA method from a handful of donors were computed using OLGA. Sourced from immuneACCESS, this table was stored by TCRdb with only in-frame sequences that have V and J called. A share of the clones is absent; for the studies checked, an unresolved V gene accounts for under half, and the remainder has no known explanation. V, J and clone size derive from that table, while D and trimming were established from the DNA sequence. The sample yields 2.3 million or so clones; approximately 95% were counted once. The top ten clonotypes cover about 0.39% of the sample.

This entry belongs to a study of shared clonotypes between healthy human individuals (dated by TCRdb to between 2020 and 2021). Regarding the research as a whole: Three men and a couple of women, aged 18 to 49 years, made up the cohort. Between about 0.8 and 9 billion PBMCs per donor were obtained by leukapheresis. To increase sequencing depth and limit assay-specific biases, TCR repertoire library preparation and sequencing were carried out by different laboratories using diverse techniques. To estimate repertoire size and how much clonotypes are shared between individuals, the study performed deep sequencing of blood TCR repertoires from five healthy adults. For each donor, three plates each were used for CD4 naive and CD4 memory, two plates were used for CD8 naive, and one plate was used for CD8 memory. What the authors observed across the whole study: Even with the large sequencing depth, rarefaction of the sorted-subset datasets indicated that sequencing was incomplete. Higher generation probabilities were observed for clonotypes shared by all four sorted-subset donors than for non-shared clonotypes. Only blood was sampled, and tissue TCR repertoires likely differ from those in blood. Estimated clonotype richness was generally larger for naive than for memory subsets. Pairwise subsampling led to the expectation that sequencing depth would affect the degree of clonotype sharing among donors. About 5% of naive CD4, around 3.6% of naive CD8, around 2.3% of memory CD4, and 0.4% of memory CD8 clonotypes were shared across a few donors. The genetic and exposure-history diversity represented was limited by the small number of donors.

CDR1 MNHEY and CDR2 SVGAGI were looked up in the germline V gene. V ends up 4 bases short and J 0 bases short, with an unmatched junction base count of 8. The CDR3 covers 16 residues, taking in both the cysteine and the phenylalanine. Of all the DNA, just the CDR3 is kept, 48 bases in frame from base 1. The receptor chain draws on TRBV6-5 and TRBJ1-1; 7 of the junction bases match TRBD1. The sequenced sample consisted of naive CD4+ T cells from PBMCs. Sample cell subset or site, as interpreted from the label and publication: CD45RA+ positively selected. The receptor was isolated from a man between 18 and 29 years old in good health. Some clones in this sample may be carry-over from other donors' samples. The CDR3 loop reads CASSLSPGQLNTEAFF. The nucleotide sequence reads TGTGCCAGCAGTTTATCTCCGGGACAGTTGAACACTGAAGCTTTCTTT.